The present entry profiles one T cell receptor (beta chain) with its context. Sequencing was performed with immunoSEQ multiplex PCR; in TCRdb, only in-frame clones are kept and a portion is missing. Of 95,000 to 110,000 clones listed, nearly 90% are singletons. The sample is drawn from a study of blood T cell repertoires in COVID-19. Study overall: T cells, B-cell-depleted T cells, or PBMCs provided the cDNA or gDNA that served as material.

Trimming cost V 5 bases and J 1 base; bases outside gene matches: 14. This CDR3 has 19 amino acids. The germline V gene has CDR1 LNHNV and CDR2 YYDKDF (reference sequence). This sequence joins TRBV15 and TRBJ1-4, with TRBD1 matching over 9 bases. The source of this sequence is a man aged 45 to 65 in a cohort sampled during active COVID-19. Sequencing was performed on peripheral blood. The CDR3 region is CATSGKSGQGGGTNEKLFF. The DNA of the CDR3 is TGTGCCACCAGCGGCAAGTCGGGACAGGGAGGGGGAACTAATGAAAAACTGTTTTTT.